The sequence of this T cell receptor beta chain was determined in a study of T-cell reconstitution after alpha-beta-depleted transplantation in children (dated by TCRdb to the mid-2010s). A note on the overall study: The study quantitatively tracked T-cell immune reconstitution after TCRalphabeta/CD19-depleted allogeneic hematopoietic cell transplantation in children using TCR repertoire profiling.

This clonotype showed up just a few times. This clone's antigen is unknown. Base qualities are not recorded, but no much larger clone differs from it by a single base. The library came from PCR. For sequencing, an Illumina HiSeq 2500 was employed. TCR libraries were prepared with molecular barcoding, using unique molecular identifiers to normalize TCRbeta repertoire quantification. TCRdb reprocessing: public reads trimmed at Q25 with fastp, clones called with MiXCR, in-frame beta chains kept. Duplicate CDR3 protein sequences are folded into a single record with the most common DNA and genes. The sample table shows about 610,000 distinct CDR3 sequences, and 10% are seen once. In total, the top ten clones hold approximately 4.1% of the sample. CDR1 and CDR2, looked up from the germline V gene, are SGHRS and YFSETQ. Its CDR3 holds 15 amino acids, cysteine through phenylalanine. The retained sequence is limited to the CDR3, 45 bases, with the frame set at the first base. V and J are truncated by 4 bases and 1 base respectively, leaving an intervening sequence of 11 bases.

This receptor was obtained from a human donor who donated a stem cell graft to a child with acute myeloid leukemia. The sample was PBMCs from the stem cell graft donor, taken from the stem cell graft. The chain is made from TRBV5-1 and TRBJ2-2; a weak D assignment points to TRBD1 (6 bases agree). For the CDR3, the sequence is CASSPQGWNTGELFF. The bases read TGCGCCAGCAGCCCACAGGGTTGGAACACCGGGGAGCTGTTTTTT.